Sequencing of this T cell receptor beta chain was carried out in a study of T-cell reconstitution after alpha-beta-depleted transplantation in children. Library preparation (for TCRbeta) was performed with unique molecular identifiers. Via MiXCR, TCRdb re-called the PCR reads, giving one row per CDR3 protein. The profile shows approximately 190,000 distinct CDR3 sequences, roughly 9.1% of them singletons. The germline gives CDR1 LGHDT, CDR2 YNNKEL (reference sequence). Between the trimmed V and J ends, which lost 0 bases and 2 bases, there was a span of 2 bases. This CDR3 is built from 13 residues. Notes on the study in general: Expanded clones from the graft, numbering several hundred, reportedly supplied alpha-beta T cells about two months after transplant. T-cell counts and diversity were attributed mostly to newly produced T cells one year after transplant.

As regards this clonotype: Its antigen is undetermined.

This rearrangement joins TRBV3-1 to TRBJ1-5, with D hard to call. The sequencing used PBMCs, mostly from graft donor cells, collected 360 days after TCRalphabeta/CD19-depleted stem cell transplant. The TCR was taken from a male patient aged 2-15 years who had a stem cell transplant for acute myeloid leukemia, so the T cells may come from the graft donor. The CDR3 DNA is TGTGCCAGCAGCCAAGAGGGCAATCAGCCCCAGCATTTT. It translates to CASSQEGNQPQHF.